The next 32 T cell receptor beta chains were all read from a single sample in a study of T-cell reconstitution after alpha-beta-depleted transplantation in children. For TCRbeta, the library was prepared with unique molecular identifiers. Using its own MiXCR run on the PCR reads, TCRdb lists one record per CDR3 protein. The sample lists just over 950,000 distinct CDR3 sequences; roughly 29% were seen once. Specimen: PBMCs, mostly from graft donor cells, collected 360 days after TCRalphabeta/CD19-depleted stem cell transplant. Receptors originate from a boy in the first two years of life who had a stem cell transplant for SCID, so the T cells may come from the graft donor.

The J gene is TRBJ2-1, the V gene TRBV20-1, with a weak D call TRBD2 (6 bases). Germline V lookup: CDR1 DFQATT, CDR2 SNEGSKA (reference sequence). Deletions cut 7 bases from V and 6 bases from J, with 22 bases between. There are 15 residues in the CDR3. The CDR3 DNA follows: TGCAGTGGAGTGACACCCGGGGGAAGCTCCAATGAGCAGTTCTTC. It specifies CSGVTPGGSSNEQFF.

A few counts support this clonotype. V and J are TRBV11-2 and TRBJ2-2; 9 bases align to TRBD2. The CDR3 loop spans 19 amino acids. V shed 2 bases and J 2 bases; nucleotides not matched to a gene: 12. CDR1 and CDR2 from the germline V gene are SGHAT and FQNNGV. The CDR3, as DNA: TGTGCCAGCAGCTTAACTCGGCGGGGGGGCCCTAGCAACACCGGGGAGCTGTTTTTT. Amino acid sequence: CASSLTRRGGPSNTGELFF.

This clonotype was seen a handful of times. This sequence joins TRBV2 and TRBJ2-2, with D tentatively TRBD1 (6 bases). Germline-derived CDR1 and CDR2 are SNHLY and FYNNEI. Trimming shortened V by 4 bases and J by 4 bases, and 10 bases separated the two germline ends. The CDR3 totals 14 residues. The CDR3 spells CASSARQATGELFF. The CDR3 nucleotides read TGTGCCAGCAGTGCCCGACAGGCCACCGGGGAGCTGTTTTTT.

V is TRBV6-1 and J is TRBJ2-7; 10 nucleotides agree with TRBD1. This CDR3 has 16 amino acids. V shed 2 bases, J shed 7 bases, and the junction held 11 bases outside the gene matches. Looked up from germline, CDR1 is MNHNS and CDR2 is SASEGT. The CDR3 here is CASSEYGGQGKGEQYF. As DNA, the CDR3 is TGTGCCAGCAGTGAATACGGGGGACAGGGGAAGGGGGAGCAGTACTTC.

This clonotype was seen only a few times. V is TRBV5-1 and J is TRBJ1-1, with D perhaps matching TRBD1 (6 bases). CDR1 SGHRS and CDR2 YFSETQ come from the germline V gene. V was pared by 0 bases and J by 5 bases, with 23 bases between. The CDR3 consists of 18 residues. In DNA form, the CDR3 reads TGCGCCAGCAGCTTGGGTCACAGGGTCGGGGAAATCAGGACTGAAGCTTTCTTT. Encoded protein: CASSLGHRVGEIRTEAFF.

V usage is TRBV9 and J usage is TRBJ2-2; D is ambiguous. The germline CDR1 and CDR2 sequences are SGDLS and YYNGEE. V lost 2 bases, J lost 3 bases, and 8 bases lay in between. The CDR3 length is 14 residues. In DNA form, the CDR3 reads TGTGCCAGCAGCGTGATACAGCACACCGGGGAGCTGTTTTTT. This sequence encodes CASSVIQHTGELFF.

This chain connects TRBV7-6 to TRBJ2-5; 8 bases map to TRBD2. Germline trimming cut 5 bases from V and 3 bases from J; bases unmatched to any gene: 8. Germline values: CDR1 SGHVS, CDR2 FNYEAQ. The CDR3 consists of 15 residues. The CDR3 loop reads CASSPGLVGKETQYF. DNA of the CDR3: TGTGCCAGCAGCCCGGGACTAGTCGGCAAAGAGACCCAGTACTTC. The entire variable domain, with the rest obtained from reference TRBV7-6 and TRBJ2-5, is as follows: GAGVSQSPRYKVTKRGQDVALRCDPISGHVSLYWYRQALGQGPEFLTYFNYEAQQDKSGLPNDRFSAERPEGSISTLTIQRTEQRDSAMYRCASSPGLVGKETQYFGPGTRLLVL.

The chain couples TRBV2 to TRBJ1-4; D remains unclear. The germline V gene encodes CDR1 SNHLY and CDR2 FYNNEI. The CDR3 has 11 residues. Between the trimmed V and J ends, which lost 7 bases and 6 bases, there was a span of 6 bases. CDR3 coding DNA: TGTGCCAGCATCAGCTATGAAAAACTGTTTTTT. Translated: CASISYEKLFF.

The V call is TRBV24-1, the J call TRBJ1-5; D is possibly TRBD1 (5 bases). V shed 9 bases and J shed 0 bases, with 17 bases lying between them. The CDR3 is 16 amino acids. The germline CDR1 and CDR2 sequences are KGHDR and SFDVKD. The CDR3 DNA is TGTGCCACCTATAAGGGGACGAATGATAGCAATCAGCCCCAGCATTTT. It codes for CATYKGTNDSNQPQHF.

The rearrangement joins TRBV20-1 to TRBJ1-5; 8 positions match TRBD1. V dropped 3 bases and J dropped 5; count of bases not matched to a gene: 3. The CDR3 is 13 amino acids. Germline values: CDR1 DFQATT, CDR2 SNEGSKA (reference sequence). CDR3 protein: CSARLTGDQPQHF. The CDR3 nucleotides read TGCAGTGCTAGGTTGACAGGGGATCAGCCCCAGCATTTT.

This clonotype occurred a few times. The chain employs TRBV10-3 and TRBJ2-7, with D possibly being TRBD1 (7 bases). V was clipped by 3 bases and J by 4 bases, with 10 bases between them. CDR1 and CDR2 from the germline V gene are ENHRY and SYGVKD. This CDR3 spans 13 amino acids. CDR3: CAISDRGVYEQYF. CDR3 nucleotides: TGTGCCATCAGTGACAGGGGGGTGTACGAGCAGTACTTC.

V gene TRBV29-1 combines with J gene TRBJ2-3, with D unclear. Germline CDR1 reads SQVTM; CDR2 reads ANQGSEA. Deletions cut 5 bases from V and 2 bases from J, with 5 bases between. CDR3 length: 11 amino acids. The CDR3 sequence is CSVRYTDTQYF. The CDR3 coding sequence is TGCAGCGTTCGCTACACAGATACGCAGTATTTT.

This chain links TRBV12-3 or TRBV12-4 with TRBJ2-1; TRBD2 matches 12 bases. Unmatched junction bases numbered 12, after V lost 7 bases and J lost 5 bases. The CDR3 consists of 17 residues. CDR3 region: CASNPLAGGPFDNEQFF. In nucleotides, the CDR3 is TGTGCCAGCAATCCCCTAGCGGGGGGGCCTTTCGACAATGAGCAGTTCTTC.

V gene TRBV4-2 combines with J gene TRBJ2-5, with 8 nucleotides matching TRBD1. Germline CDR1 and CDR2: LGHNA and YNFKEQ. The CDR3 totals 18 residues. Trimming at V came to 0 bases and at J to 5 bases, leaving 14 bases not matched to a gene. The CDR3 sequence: CASSQEGDRLKPRETQYF. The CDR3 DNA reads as TGTGCCAGCAGCCAAGAGGGGGACAGGTTAAAACCGAGGGAGACCCAGTACTTC.

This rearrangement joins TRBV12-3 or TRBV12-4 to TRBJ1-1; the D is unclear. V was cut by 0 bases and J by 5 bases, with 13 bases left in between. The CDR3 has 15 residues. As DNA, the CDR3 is TGTGCCAGCAGTTTAGCGGCTAACCTGGGTACTGAAGCTTTCTTT. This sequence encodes CASSLAANLGTEAFF.

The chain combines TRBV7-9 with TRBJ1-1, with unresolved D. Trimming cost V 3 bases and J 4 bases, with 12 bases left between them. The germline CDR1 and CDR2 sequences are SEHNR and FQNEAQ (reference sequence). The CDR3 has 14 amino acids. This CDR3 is CASSFLGIGTEAFF. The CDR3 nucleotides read TGTGCCAGCAGCTTTTTAGGGATCGGCACTGAAGCTTTCTTT.

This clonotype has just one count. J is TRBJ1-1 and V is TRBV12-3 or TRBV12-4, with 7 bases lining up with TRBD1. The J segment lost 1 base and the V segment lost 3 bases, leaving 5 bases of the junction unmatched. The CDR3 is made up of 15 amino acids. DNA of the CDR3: TGTGCCAGCAGTTTTTCTCCAGGGGGGAACACTGAAGCTTTCTTT. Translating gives CASSFSPGGNTEAFF.

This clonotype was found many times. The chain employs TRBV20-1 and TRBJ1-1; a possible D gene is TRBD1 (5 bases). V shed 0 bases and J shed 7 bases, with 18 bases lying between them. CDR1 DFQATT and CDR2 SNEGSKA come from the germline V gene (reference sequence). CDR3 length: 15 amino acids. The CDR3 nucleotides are TGCAGTGCTAGAGATAGGATAGGGAGGGGAGATGAAGCTTTCTTT. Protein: CSARDRIGRGDEAFF.

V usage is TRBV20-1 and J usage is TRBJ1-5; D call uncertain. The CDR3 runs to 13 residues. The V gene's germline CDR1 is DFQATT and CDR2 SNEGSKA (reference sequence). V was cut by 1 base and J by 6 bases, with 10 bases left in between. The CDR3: CSARGEFSQPQHF. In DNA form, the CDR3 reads TGCAGTGCTAGAGGGGAGTTTAGTCAGCCCCAGCATTTT.

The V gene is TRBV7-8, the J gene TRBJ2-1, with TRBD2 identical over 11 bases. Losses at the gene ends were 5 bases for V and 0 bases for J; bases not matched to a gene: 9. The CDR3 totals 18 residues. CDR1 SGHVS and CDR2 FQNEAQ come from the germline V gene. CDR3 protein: CASSGTSGLKSSYNEQFF. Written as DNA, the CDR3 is TGTGCCAGCAGCGGGACTAGCGGACTTAAGAGCTCCTACAATGAGCAGTTCTTC.

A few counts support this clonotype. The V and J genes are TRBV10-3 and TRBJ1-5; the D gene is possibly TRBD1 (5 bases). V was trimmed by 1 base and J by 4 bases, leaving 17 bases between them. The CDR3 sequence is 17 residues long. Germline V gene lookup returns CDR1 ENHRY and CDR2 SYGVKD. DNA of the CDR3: TGTGCCATCAGTGAGTGGGGCCGGCAGGGTGGGAATCAGCCCCAGCATTTT. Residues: CAISEWGRQGGNQPQHF.

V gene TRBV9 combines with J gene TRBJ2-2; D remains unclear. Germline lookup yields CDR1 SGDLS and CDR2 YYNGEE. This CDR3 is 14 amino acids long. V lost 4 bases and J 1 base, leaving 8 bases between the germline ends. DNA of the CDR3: TGTGCCAGCAGCACCCGACTGAACACCGGGGAGCTGTTTTTT. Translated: CASSTRLNTGELFF.

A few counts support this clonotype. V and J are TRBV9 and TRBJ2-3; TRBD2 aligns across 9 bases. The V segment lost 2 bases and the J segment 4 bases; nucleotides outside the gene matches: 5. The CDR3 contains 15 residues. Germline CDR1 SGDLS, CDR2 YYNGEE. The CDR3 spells CASSVTSGIADTQYF. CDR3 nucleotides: TGTGCCAGCAGCGTGACTAGCGGAATCGCAGATACGCAGTATTTT.

CDR3 bases: TGTGCCAGCAGGGGGCCCTTAAAACACGAGCAGTACTTC. The encoded protein is CASRGPLKHEQYF. The V call is TRBV28, the J call TRBJ2-7; D might be TRBD1 (5 bases). In germline, CDR1 is MDHEN, CDR2 SYDVKM. Trimming took 6 bases from V and 5 from J, leaving 14 bases between them. The CDR3 has 13 amino acids.

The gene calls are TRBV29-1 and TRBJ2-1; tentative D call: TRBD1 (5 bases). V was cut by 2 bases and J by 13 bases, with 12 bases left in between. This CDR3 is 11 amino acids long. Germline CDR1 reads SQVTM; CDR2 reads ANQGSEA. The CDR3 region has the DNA TGCAGCGTTGAAATGGGGCAGGCTCAGTTCTTC. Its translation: CSVEMGQAQFF.

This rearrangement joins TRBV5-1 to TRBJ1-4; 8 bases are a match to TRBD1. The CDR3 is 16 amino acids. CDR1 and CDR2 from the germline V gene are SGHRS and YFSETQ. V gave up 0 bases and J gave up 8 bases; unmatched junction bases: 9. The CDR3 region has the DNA TGCGCCAGCAGCTTGGAGGCACGGACAGGGACCGAAAAACTGTTTTTT. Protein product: CASSLEARTGTEKLFF.

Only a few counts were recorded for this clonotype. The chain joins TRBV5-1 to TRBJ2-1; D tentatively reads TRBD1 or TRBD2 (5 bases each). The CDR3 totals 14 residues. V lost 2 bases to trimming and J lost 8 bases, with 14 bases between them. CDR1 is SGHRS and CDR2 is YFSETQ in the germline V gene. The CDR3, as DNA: TGCGCCAGCAGCTTTTGGGACCGAACGGATGAGCAGTTCTTC. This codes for CASSFWDRTDEQFF.

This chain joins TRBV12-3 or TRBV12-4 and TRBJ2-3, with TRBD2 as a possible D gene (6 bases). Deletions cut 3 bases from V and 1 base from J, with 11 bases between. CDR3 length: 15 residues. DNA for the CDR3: TGTGCCAGCAGTTTCAGGGCTAGCGGCACAGATACGCAGTATTTT. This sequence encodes CASSFRASGTDTQYF.

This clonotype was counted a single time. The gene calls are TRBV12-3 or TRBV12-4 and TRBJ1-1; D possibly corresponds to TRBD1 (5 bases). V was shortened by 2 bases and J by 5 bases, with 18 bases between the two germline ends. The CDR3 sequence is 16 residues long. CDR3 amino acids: CASSLRNPGTTTEAFF. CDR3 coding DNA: TGTGCCAGCAGTTTAAGGAATCCCGGGACGACGACTGAAGCTTTCTTT.

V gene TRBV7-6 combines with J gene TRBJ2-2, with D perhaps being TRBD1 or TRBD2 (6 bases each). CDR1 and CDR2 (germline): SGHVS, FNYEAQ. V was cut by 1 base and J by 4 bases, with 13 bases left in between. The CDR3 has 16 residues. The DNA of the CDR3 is TGTGCCAGCAGCTTAGTGGGCGGGACAAGCACCGGGGAGCTGTTTTTT. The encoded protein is CASSLVGGTSTGELFF.

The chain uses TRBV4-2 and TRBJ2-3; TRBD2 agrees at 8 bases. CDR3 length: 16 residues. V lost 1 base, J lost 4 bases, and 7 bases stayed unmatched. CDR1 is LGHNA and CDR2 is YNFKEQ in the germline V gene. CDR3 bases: TGTGCCAGCAGCCAAGTACGGCTAGCGGGCGCAGATACGCAGTATTTT. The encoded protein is CASSQVRLAGADTQYF.

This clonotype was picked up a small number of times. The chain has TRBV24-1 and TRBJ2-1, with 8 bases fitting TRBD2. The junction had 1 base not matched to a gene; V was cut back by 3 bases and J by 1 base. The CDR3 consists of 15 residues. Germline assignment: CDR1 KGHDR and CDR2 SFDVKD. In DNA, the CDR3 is TGTGCCACCAGTGATACGGGGGGGTCCTACAATGAGCAGTTCTTC. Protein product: CATSDTGGSYNEQFF.